These 32 T cell receptor beta chains were sequenced from one sample in a study of T cell clonality in common variable immunodeficiency. Here immunoSEQ multiplex PCR was the method, and the copy in TCRdb shows in-frame clones only, minus some. This sample shows 35,000 to 50,000 clones and no singletons; about 0.68% rests with the ten largest. The sample consisted of peripheral blood mononuclear cells. These receptors were collected from a person between 18 and 75 years old in good health.

This clone has at least ten counts. The read terminates 3 residues before the CDR3 end, so the remaining end is supplied by the germline J gene. The V and J genes are TRBV5-5 and TRBJ1-2; 7 bases agree with TRBD1. The CDR3 spans 13 residues. Trimming took 0 bases from V and 7 from J; bases not matched to a gene: 3. Germline CDR1 is SGHKS and CDR2 is YYEKEE (reference sequence). The CDR3 region is CASSLDRGVGYTF. The CDR3 DNA, read in part, is TGTGCCAGCAGCTTGGACAGGGGAGTTGGC.

There are many counts of this clone. The CDR3 extends 3 residues past the end of the read, so its final part is completed from the germline J gene. The chain links TRBV6-1 to TRBJ1-1; TRBD1 agrees at 9 bases. CDR1 and CDR2 from the germline V gene are MNHNS and SASEGT. After removal of 3 bases from V and 3 bases from J, the junction contained 5 bases not matched to a gene. This CDR3 comprises 15 residues. The CDR3 DNA, read in part, is TGTGCCAGCAGTGACCCAGGACAGGGGCACACTGAA. This sequence encodes CASSDPGQGHTE. The entire CDR3 reads CASSDPGQGHTEAFF.

The sample holds many counts of this clone. Coverage ceases 3 residues before the CDR3 finishes, and the germline J gene fills in the end. The chain has TRBV6-2 or TRBV6-3 and TRBJ1-1; a weak D match, TRBD1 (6 bases). The CDR3 has 12 residues. CDR1 is MNHEY and CDR2 is SVGEGT in the germline V gene. CDR3 DNA (partial): TGTGCCAGCAGTTACTCGGGGGCACAA. This gives the protein CASSYSGAQ. The whole CDR3 sequence is CASSYSGAQAFF.

This clone was seen many times. Coverage ceases 3 residues before the CDR3 finishes, and the germline J gene fills in the end. This rearrangement joins TRBV4-2 to TRBJ2-5; TRBD2 is a possible D gene (6 bases). Germline V gene lookup returns CDR1 LGHNA and CDR2 YNFKEQ. V was clipped by 0 bases and J by 5 bases, with 13 bases between them. This CDR3 contains 15 residues. This chain's CDR3 is CASSQDRDGGETQYF. The covered CDR3 bases are TGTGCCAGCAGCCAAGATAGGGACGGGGGTGAGACC.

This clone was detected many times. The read stops 3 residues short of the end of the CDR3; the missing end is completed from the germline J gene. The rearrangement uses TRBV6-2 or TRBV6-3 and TRBJ1-2; D not resolved. Trimming took 3 bases from V and 3 from J, leaving 5 bases between them. Germline CDR1 MNHEY, CDR2 SVGEGT. The CDR3 totals 12 residues. The CDR3 sequence: CASSYLDYGYTF. The sequenced part of the CDR3 DNA is TGTGCCAGCAGTTATCTAGACTATGGC.

To note about this clone: A read error likely explains this, since a far larger clone differs by one base. The read gets to within 3 residues of the CDR3 end, and the germline J gene fills in the rest. The rearrangement joins TRBV5-6 to TRBJ2-1; 7 nucleotides line up with TRBD1. The CDR3 is 15 residues long. Germline V lookup: CDR1 SGHDT, CDR2 YYEEEE. CDR3 bases read: TGTGCCAGCACCCGGATGGACAGGTCCTACACTGAG. This encodes CASTRMDRSYTE. From start to end, the CDR3 is CASTRMDRSYTEQFF.

This clone was detected ten times or more. Read coverage stops 3 residues before the CDR3 terminus; the germline J gene supplies the remainder. The rearrangement links TRBV9 to TRBJ2-1, with D perhaps TRBD2 (5 bases). CDR1 is SGDLS and CDR2 is YYNGEE in the germline V gene. V lost 4 bases and J 7 bases, leaving 15 bases between the germline ends. The CDR3 loop spans 14 amino acids. This CDR3 is CASSPGKQPNEQFF. The sequenced CDR3 bases are TGTGCCAGCAGCCCGGGGAAACAGCCAAATGAG.

This clone was counted ten times or more. Partial CDR3 DNA: TGCGCCAGCAGCTTGTACGCAAGCGGGAGGGACCCCACAGATACG. As protein: CASSLYASGRDPTDT. The complete CDR3 reads CASSLYASGRDPTDTQYF. This chain links TRBV5-1 with TRBJ2-3; 10 positions match TRBD2. The CDR3 is cut off 3 residues early in the read; its end comes from the germline J gene. In germline, CDR1 is SGHRS, CDR2 YFSETQ. The CDR3 has 18 amino acids. V was clipped by 1 base and J by 2 bases; unmatched bases: 10.

The table lists this clone with many counts. The read terminates 3 residues ahead of where the CDR3 ends, so the germline J gene completes it. The J gene is TRBJ1-2, the V gene TRBV5-1, with D perhaps TRBD1 (6 bases). The ends were cut back, 0 bases at V and 6 bases at J, with 12 bases in the middle. The CDR3 has 14 amino acids. CDR1 is SGHRS, CDR2 YFSETQ, per germline. The sequenced part of the CDR3 DNA is TGCGCCAGCAGCTTGGACAGGGAAAGCGATGGC. It encodes CASSLDRESDG. The entire CDR3 is CASSLDRESDGYTF.

In this sample, this clone turned up many times. The observed sequence ends 3 residues before the CDR3 terminus, with the missing tail filled in from the germline J gene. This rearrangement joins TRBV6-7 to TRBJ1-2; D is unresolved. TRBV6-7 qualifies as an ORF whose function is uncertain. Trimming stripped 5 bases from V and 4 bases from J, with 8 bases between. This CDR3 has 12 residues. The sequenced CDR3 bases are TGTGCCAGCAGTAAAAACATCTATGGC. Protein sequence: CASSKNIYG. In full, the CDR3 is CASSKNIYGYTF.

This clone was picked up many times. The missing CDR3 end, 3 residues past where the read stops, is filled in from the germline J gene. The chain recombines TRBV20-1 with TRBJ2-5; 16 bases align to TRBD2. The CDR3 spans 19 residues. Per the germline V gene, CDR1 is DFQATT and CDR2 is SNEGSKA (reference sequence). J gave up 2 bases and V 4 bases, and 13 bases lay outside the gene matches. CDR3 DNA (partial): TGCAGTGCTAAATCCGGGACTAGCGGGGGGGCGGGGTTTCAAGAGACC. Translation: CSAKSGTSGGAGFQET. The whole CDR3 sequence is CSAKSGTSGGAGFQETQYF.

In its sample, this clone was seen many times. Read sequence stops 3 residues before the CDR3 end, and the germline J gene provides the missing end. The V gene is TRBV6-1, the J gene TRBJ2-3; TRBD1 matches 8 bases. Per germline, CDR1 MNHNS and CDR2 SASEGT. CDR3 length equals 16 residues. V shed 4 bases, J shed 4 bases, and the junction held 10 bases outside the gene matches. Partial CDR3 DNA: TGTGCCAGCAGTGTAAACCGGGACAGGCCCTCAGATACG. Amino acids: CASSVNRDRPSDT. The CDR3 reads in full as CASSVNRDRPSDTQYF.

This clone showed up many times. The read falls 3 residues short of the CDR3 end, and the missing part is taken from the germline J gene. The rearrangement links TRBV5-5 to TRBJ2-1; 8 bases are a match to TRBD1. CDR1 and CDR2 (germline): SGHKS, YYEKEE (reference sequence). This CDR3 region has 15 residues. The J segment lost 7 bases and the V segment lost 4 bases, leaving 10 bases of the junction unmatched. CDR3 sequence reads: CASSLATGEMNEQFF. The sequenced part of the CDR3 DNA is TGTGCCAGCAGCCTGGCGACAGGGGAGATGAATGAG.

This clone was counted at least ten times. The read ends 3 residues shy of where the CDR3 ends; the end is completed using the germline J gene. The chain joins TRBV19 to TRBJ2-1; no clear D gene. The CDR3 covers 14 residues. The germline V gene has CDR1 LNHDA and CDR2 SQIVND (reference sequence). V lost 7 bases to trimming and J lost 0 bases, with 10 bases between them. The CDR3 reads CASKLRSSYNEQFF. Incomplete CDR3 DNA: TGTGCCAGTAAGCTGAGAAGCTCCTACAATGAG.

The table lists this clone with many counts. The read halts 3 residues ahead of the CDR3 end, with the missing end drawn from the germline J gene. This rearrangement joins TRBV24-1 to TRBJ2-2, with 9 bases aligning to TRBD1. J lost 3 bases, V lost 1 base, and 2 bases had no gene match. The germline V gene encodes CDR1 KGHDR and CDR2 SFDVKD. CDR3 length: 16 amino acids. CDR3: CATSDLRTGDTGELFF. The CDR3 DNA, read in part, is TGTGCCACCAGTGATTTAAGGACAGGGGACACCGGGGAG.

This clone has at least ten counts. The CDR3 is cut off 3 residues early in the read; its end comes from the germline J gene. The V gene is TRBV11-2, the J gene TRBJ2-3, with D unclear. V was shortened by 4 bases and J by 3 bases, with 14 bases between the two germline ends. CDR1 is SGHAT and CDR2 is FQNNGV in the germline V gene. The length of the CDR3 is 15 residues. The CDR3 bases that were read are TGTGCCAGCAGCTCGGGTCCCCTTGAGACAGATACG. Protein product: CASSSGPLETDT. The complete CDR3 sequence is CASSSGPLETDTQYF.

The table lists this clone with many counts. Read coverage stops 3 residues before the CDR3 terminus; the germline J gene supplies the remainder. The V gene is TRBV27, the J gene TRBJ2-7; possible D gene TRBD1, 6 bases. There are 14 residues in the CDR3. The V end lost 3 bases, the J end lost 3 bases, and 12 bases lay between the germline ends. The germline V gene encodes CDR1 MNHEY and CDR2 SMNVEV (reference sequence). The CDR3 protein is CASSLAEGDYEQYF. The DNA read from the CDR3 is TGTGCCAGCAGTTTGGCAGAGGGGGACTACGAG.

This clone was recorded at least ten times. The CDR3 end is not reached by the read, which stops 3 residues before it; the germline J gene fills it in. The chain links TRBV2 to TRBJ2-5; 11 bases are shared with TRBD1. V trimming: 5 bases; J trimming: 5 bases; junction bases outside the gene matches: 7. The germline V gene encodes CDR1 SNHLY and CDR2 FYNNEI. CDR3 length equals 15 residues. The chain's CDR3 is CASSHRTGGRETQYF. The CDR3 DNA, read in part, is TGTGCCAGCAGTCATCGGACAGGGGGCCGTGAGACC.

Ten or more counts support this clone. From the germline J gene comes the end of the CDR3, since the read stops 3 residues before it. The J gene is TRBJ2-1, the V gene TRBV2; the D gene is possibly TRBD2 (5 bases). V dropped 5 bases and J dropped 1 base, with 15 bases sitting between them. In germline, CDR1 is SNHLY, CDR2 FYNNEI. The CDR3 contains 16 residues. CDR3 protein: CASSLRRPGSYNEQFF. The DNA read from the CDR3 is TGTGCCAGCAGTCTACGTCGACCGGGGTCCTACAATGAG.

This clone showed up many times. Sequencing ends 3 residues short of the CDR3 end; the germline J gene provides the rest. J is TRBJ1-1 and V is TRBV7-2; 8 nucleotides match TRBD1. Germline assignment: CDR1 SGHTA and CDR2 FQGNSA. After removal of 4 bases from V and 2 bases from J, the junction contained 3 bases not matched to a gene. The CDR3 extends over 14 amino acids. The part of the CDR3 DNA that was read is TGTGCCAGCAGCTACAGGGGGGCTAACACTGAA. Residues: CASSYRGANTE. The full CDR3 reads CASSYRGANTEAFF. Based on the CDR3 plus reference TRBV7-2 and TRBJ1-1, the full variable domain is GAGVSQSPSNKVTEKGKDVELRCDPISGHTALYWYRQSLGQGLEFLIYFQGNSAPDKSGLPSDRFSAERTGGSVSTLTIQRTQQEDSAVYLCASSYRGANTEAFFGQGTRLTVV.

This clone has at least ten counts. The read terminates 3 residues before the CDR3 end, so the remaining end is supplied by the germline J gene. The gene calls are TRBV19 and TRBJ2-5; perhaps TRBD1 as D (6 bases). CDR1 and CDR2 (germline): LNHDA, SQIVND (reference sequence). This CDR3 is 17 amino acids long. V was clipped by 6 bases and J by 6 bases, with 26 bases between them. The chain's CDR3 is CASSDYNGQSPSQTQYF. CDR3 DNA (partial): TGTGCCAGTAGCGACTACAACGGACAGTCCCCCTCGCAGACC.

This clone occurred many times. The CDR3 goes on 3 residues after the read ends, and that part is filled in from the germline J gene. The chain uses TRBV5-1 and TRBJ1-2; TRBD1 matches 11 bases. The CDR3 is 14 amino acids. Germline CDR1 is SGHRS and CDR2 is YFSETQ. The CDR3 reads CASSRDRGARGYTF. The part of the CDR3 DNA that was read is TGCGCCAGCAGCCGGGACAGGGGGGCGCGAGGC.

There are many counts of this clone. Sequencing ends 3 residues short of the CDR3 end; the germline J gene provides the rest. The gene calls are TRBV5-6 and TRBJ2-3; D is perhaps TRBD2 (5 bases). Germline V gene lookup returns CDR1 SGHDT and CDR2 YYEEEE. V was trimmed by 2 bases and J by 3 bases, leaving 7 bases between them. The CDR3 totals 13 residues. CDR3 DNA, as far as it was read: TGTGCCAGCAGCTTCGGACTGACAGATACG. It codes for CASSFGLTDT. Given in full, the CDR3 is CASSFGLTDTQYF.

This clone turned up a few times. The CDR3 goes on 3 residues after the read ends, and that part is filled in from the germline J gene. The chain is built from TRBV10-1 and TRBJ2-7; the match to TRBD2 covers 8 bases. The CDR3 runs 18 residues. The germline V gene has CDR1 WNHNN and CDR2 SYGVQD (reference sequence). Trimming removed 5 bases from V and 3 bases from J; junction bases left unmatched: 18. The DNA read from the CDR3 is TGCGCCAGCAGTACCCACCTCGACCGGGGGGGAGAGCACTACGAG. Translated, it gives CASSTHLDRGGEHYE. The full CDR3 is CASSTHLDRGGEHYEQYF.

This clone was seen many times. Read coverage stops 3 residues before the CDR3 terminus; the germline J gene supplies the remainder. The chain combines TRBV30 with TRBJ2-1, with D possibly TRBD1 on 6 matching bases. This CDR3 comprises 14 residues. Germline assignment: CDR1 GTSNPN and CDR2 SVGIG (reference sequence). The V end was cut by 0 bases, the J end by 4 bases, with 10 bases between. The CDR3 DNA, read in part, is TGTGCCTGGAGTGTACAGGGAACATACAATGAG. Its protein is CAWSVQGTYNE. The CDR3 reads in full as CAWSVQGTYNEQFF.

This clone was recorded many times. The part of the CDR3 DNA that was read is TGTGCCAGCAGCTTAGACATTGACCTAGGCGCGGGCGGGGAG. This sequence encodes CASSLDIDLGAGGE. The whole CDR3 region reads CASSLDIDLGAGGELFF. The V gene is TRBV7-6, the J gene TRBJ2-2; a weak D match, TRBD2 (5 bases). From the germline J gene comes the end of the CDR3, since the read stops 3 residues before it. Germline V gene lookup returns CDR1 SGHVS and CDR2 FNYEAQ. The V gene lost 1 base and the J gene lost 7 bases, with 19 bases spanning the gap. CDR3 length: 17 amino acids.

There are many counts of this clone. The sequenced fragment ends 3 residues before the CDR3 boundary, so the rest is inferred from the germline J gene. V gene TRBV5-4 combines with J gene TRBJ2-7; 8 bases match TRBD2. CDR3 length: 15 amino acids. Germline V gives CDR1 SGHNT, CDR2 YYREEE (reference sequence). Trimming took 4 bases from V and 3 from J; bases not matched to a gene: 9. CDR3 in amino acids: CASSARGLGGYEQYF. Incomplete CDR3 DNA: TGTGCCAGCAGCGCCCGGGGACTAGGCGGCTACGAG.

In this sample, this clone turned up many times. The CDR3 end lies 3 residues beyond the end of the read and is filled in from the germline J gene. V usage is TRBV20-1 and J usage is TRBJ1-2; D unresolved. The CDR3 covers 13 residues. CDR1 DFQATT and CDR2 SNEGSKA come from the germline V gene (reference sequence). CDR3: CSARDAWKGGYTF. The sequenced part of the CDR3 DNA is TGCAGTGCTAGAGATGCCTGGAAAGGGGGC.

This clone has at least ten counts. The CDR3 is cut off 3 residues early in the read; its end comes from the germline J gene. The chain carries TRBV18 and TRBJ2-3; tentative D call: TRBD1 (5 bases). V lost 2 bases and J lost 2, with 17 bases in between. CDR3 size: 17 residues. The germline V gene has CDR1 KGHSH and CDR2 LQKENI. CDR3 bases read: TGTGCCAGCTCACCAGAGACTGACAGAGAGTACACAGATACG. Its protein product is CASSPETDREYTDT. The whole CDR3 sequence reads CASSPETDREYTDTQYF.

This clone was recorded at least ten times. Coverage ceases 3 residues before the CDR3 finishes, and the germline J gene fills in the end. V usage is TRBV28 and J usage is TRBJ2-1, with 7 nucleotides matching TRBD2. Germline V gene lookup returns CDR1 MDHEN and CDR2 SYDVKM. The CDR3 spans 16 residues. Unmatched junction bases numbered 8, after V lost 2 bases and J lost 4 bases. Here the CDR3 reads CASSLRDYRLYNEQFF. Incomplete CDR3 DNA: TGTGCCAGCAGTTTAAGGGACTACCGCTTATACAATGAG.

This clone was seen repeatedly, ten times or more. The CDR3 end lies 3 residues beyond the end of the read and is filled in from the germline J gene. The V call is TRBV9, the J call TRBJ1-1, with D perhaps matching TRBD1 (5 bases). Germline CDR1 and CDR2: SGDLS and YYNGEE. The V end lost 3 bases, the J end lost 0 bases, and 15 bases lay between the germline ends. The CDR3 is made up of 16 amino acids. CDR3 DNA, as far as it was read: TGTGCCAGCAGCGCACCAATGGGGGGACTGAACACTGAA. This gives the protein CASSAPMGGLNTE. The CDR3 reads in full as CASSAPMGGLNTEAFF.

This clone was detected ten times or more. The sequenced fragment ends 3 residues before the CDR3 boundary, so the rest is inferred from the germline J gene. The V call is TRBV29-1, the J call TRBJ1-1, with 9 bases matching TRBD1. The CDR3 has 13 residues. Germline V lookup: CDR1 SQVTM, CDR2 ANQGSEA. V trimming: 7 bases; J trimming: 5 bases; junction bases outside the gene matches: 8. This CDR3 is CSARQGDGTEAFF. CDR3 DNA, as far as it was read: TGCAGCGCTCGACAGGGGGATGGGACTGAA. Using reference TRBV29-1 and TRBJ1-1 for the parts outside the CDR3, the full variable domain is SAVISQKPSRDICQRGTSLTIQCQVDSQVTMMFWYRQQPGQSLTLIATANQGSEATYESGFVIDKFPISRPNLTFSTLTVSNMSPEDSSIYLCSARQGDGTEAFFGQGTRLTVV.